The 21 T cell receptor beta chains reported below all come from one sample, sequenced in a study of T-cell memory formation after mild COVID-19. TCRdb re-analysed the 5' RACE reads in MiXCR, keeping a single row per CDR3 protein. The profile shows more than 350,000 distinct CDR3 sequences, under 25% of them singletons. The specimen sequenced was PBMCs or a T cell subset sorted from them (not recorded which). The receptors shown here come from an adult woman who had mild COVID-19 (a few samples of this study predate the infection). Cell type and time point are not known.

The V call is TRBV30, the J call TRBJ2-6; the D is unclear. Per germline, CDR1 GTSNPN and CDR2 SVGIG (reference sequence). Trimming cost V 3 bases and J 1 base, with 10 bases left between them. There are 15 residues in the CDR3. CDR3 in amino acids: CAWSRDLSGANVLTF. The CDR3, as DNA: TGTGCCTGGAGCAGAGACTTGTCTGGGGCCAACGTCCTGACTTTC.

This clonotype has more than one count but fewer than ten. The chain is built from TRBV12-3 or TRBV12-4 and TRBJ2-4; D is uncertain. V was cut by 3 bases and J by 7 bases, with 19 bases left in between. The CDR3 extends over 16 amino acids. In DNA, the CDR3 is TGTGCCAGCAGTTTTGGGCTGGTGAGCGTTCAGAACATTCAGTACTTC. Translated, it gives CASSFGLVSVQNIQYF.

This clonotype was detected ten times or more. DNA for the CDR3: TGCGCCAGCAGCTTGCAGGGGGATGGAAGAGATGGCTACACCTTC. Translating it yields CASSLQGDGRDGYTF. V gene TRBV5-1 combines with J gene TRBJ1-2; 7 positions match TRBD1. The junction had 9 bases not matched to a gene; V was cut back by 1 base and J by 6 bases. The CDR3 has 15 amino acids. Germline CDR1 and CDR2: SGHRS and YFSETQ.

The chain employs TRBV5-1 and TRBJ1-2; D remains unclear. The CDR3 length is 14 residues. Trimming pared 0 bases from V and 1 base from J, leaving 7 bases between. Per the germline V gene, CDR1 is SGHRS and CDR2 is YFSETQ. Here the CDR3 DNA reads TGCGCCAGCAGCTTGGGGGCAATTAACTATGGCTACACCTTC. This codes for CASSLGAINYGYTF.

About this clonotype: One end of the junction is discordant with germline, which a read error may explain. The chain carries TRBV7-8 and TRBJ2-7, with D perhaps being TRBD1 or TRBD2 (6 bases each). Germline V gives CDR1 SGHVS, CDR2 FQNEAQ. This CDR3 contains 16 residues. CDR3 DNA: TGTGCCAGCAGCTCCCCTGAGGGGGGAGGAACCTACGGGCAGTACTTC. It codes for CASSSPEGGGTYGQYF.

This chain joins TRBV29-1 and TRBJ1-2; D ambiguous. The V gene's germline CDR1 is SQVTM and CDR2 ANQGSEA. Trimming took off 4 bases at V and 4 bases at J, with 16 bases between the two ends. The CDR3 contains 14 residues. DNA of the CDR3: TGCAGCGTTGTGTGGCGGGAGGTGAGCTATGGCTACACCTTC. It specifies CSVVWREVSYGYTF.

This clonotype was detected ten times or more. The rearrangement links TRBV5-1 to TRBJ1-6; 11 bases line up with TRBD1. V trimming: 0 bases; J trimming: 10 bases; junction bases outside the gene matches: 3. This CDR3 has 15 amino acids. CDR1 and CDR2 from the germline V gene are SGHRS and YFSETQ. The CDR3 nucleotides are TGCGCCAGCAGCTTGGAGGGGACAGGGGGATCACCCCTCCACTTT. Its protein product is CASSLEGTGGSPLHF.

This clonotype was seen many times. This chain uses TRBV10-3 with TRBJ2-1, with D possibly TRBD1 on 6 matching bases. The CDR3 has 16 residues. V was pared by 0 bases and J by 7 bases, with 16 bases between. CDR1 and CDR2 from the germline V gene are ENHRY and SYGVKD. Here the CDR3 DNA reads TGTGCCATCAGTGAGTCTAAGAGGGACACGGGGAATGAGCAGTTCTTC. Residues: CAISESKRDTGNEQFF.

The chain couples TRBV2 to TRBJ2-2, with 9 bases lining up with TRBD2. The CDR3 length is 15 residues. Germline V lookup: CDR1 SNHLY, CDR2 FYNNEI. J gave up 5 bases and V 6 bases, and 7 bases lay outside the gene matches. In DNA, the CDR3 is TGTGCCAGCAGGAAGATAGCGGGGGCAACCGGGGAGCTGTTTTTT. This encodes CASRKIAGATGELFF.

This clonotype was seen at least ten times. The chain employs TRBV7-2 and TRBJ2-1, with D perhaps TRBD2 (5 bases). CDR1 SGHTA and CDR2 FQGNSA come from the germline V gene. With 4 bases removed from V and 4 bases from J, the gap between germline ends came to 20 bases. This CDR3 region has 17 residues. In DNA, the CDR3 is TGTGCCAGCAGCTCCGACCCGGCGGGCCTCAATTACAATGAGCAGTTCTTC. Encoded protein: CASSSDPAGLNYNEQFF.

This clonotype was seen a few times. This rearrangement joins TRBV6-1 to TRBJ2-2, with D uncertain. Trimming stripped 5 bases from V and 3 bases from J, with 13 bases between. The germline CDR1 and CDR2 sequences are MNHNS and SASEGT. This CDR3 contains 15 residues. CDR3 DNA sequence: TGTGCCAGCAGTAGTGCGTTGGGTTACACCGGGGAGCTGTTTTTT. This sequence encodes CASSSALGYTGELFF.

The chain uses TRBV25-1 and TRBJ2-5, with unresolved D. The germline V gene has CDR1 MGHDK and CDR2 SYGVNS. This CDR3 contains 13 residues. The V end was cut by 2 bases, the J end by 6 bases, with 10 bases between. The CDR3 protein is CASSEVSTKTQYF. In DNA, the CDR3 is TGTGCCAGCAGTGAAGTTAGCACGAAGACCCAGTACTTC. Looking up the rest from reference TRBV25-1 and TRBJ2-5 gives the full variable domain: EADIYQTPRYLVIGTGKKITLECSQTMGHDKMYWYQQDPGMELHLIHYSYGVNSTEKGDLSSESTVSRIRTEHFPLTLESARPSHTSQYLCASSEVSTKTQYFGPGTRLLVL.

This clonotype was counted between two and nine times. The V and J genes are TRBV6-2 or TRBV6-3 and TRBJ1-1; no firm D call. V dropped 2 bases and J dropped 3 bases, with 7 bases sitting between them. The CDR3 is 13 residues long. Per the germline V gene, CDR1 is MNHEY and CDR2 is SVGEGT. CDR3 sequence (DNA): TGTGCCAGCAGTTACGGCGGCTACACTGAAGCTTTCTTT. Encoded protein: CASSYGGYTEAFF.

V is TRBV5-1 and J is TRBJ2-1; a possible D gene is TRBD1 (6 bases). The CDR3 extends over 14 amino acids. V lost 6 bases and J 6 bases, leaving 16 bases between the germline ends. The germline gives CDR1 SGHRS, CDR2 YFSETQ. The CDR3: CASTATGLGNEQFF. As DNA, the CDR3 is TGCGCCAGCACAGCGACAGGTCTGGGCAATGAGCAGTTCTTC. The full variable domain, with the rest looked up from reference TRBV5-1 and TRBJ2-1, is KAGVTQTPRYLIKTRGQQVTLSCSPISGHRSVSWYQQTPGQGLQFLFEYFSETQRNKGNFPGRFSGRQFSNSRSEMNVSTLELGDSALYLCASTATGLGNEQFFGPGTRLTVL.

In nucleotides, the CDR3 is TGTGCTAGTGGTTTGCCCCAGGGGGCCGACTACGAGCAGTACTTC. As protein: CASGLPQGADYEQYF. The chain has TRBV12-5 and TRBJ2-7, with TRBD1 matching 8 bases. This CDR3 spans 15 amino acids. V was pared by 2 bases and J by 3 bases, with 6 bases of the junction left unmatched. CDR1 is LGHNT and CDR2 is FRNRAP in the germline V gene.

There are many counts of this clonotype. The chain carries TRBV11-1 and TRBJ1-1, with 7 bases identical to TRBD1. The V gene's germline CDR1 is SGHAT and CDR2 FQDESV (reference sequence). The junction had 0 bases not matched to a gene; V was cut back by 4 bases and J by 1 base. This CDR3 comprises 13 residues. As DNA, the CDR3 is TGTGCCAGCAGCTGGACAGGGAACACTGAAGCTTTCTTT. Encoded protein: CASSWTGNTEAFF.

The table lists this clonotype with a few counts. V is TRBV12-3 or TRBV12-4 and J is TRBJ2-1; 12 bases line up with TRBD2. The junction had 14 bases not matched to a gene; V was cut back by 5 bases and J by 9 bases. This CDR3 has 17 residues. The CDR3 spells CASSEGWLAGGWSEQFF. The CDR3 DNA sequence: TGTGCCAGCAGTGAGGGATGGCTAGCGGGAGGGTGGAGTGAGCAGTTCTTC.

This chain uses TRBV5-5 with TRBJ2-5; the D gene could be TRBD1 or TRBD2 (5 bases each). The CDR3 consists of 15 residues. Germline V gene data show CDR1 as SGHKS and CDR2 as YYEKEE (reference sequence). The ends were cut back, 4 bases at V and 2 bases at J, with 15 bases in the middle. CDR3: CASSSDSAGQETQYF. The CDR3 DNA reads TGTGCCAGCAGCAGCGACAGCGCGGGTCAAGAGACCCAGTACTTC.

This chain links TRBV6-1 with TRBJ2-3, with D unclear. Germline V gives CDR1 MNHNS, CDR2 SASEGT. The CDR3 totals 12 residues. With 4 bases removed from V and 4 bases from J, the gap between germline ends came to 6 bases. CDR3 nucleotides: TGTGCCAGCAGTGCTGAGGCAGATACGCAGTATTTT. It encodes CASSAEADTQYF.

The CDR3 reads CASSGAPTYEQYF. CDR3 nucleotides: TGTGCCAGCAGCGGGGCACCCACCTACGAGCAGTACTTC. The chain is built from TRBV9 and TRBJ2-7, with unresolved D. With 3 bases removed from V and 2 bases from J, the gap between germline ends came to 9 bases. Per germline, CDR1 SGDLS and CDR2 YYNGEE. The CDR3 has 13 residues.

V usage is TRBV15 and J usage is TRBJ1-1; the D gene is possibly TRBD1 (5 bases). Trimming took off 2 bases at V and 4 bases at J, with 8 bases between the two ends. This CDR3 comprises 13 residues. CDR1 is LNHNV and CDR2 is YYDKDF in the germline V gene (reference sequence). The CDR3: CATSRQGSTEAFF. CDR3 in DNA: TGTGCCACCAGCAGACAGGGCAGCACTGAAGCTTTCTTT.